This T cell receptor beta chain was profiled in a study of identical twins. The table lists this clonotype with many counts. What it binds is unknown. TCRdb used MiXCR to reprocess the 5' RACE reads, holding one entry per CDR3 protein. The sample holds approximately 670,000 distinct CDR3 sequences, 6% to 6.5% seen once. General study points: Twins shared beta out-of-frame sequences in excess, but this excess was weaker. Fewer insertions were carried by abundant cord blood beta clonotypes, but none was seen in memory repertoires.

The clonotype comes from a man aged 18 to 29 in good health. The sequencing sample was made of naive T cells sorted from blood.

Here the CDR3 DNA reads TGCAGTGCCCGCCTCCTACTAGCGGGAAGCACAGATACGCAGTATTTT. This gives the protein CSARLLLAGSTDTQYF. The genes are TRBV20-1 and TRBJ2-3, with 10 positions matching TRBD2. Trimming took 6 bases from V and 0 from J; bases not matched to a gene: 9. Germline V lookup: CDR1 DFQATT, CDR2 SNEGSKA (reference sequence). This CDR3 comprises 16 residues.